This record looks at one T cell receptor beta chain sequence and its context. It has no known antigen specificity. No base quality information exists; no much larger clone differs at one position. The immunoSEQ Assay, a bias-controlled multiplex PCR, was used to amplify TCRbeta CDR3 regions from genomic DNA. Under the source paper's analysis protocol: Within the assay, amplification of reference gene primers was used to estimate how many nucleated cells each sample contained. To quantify the absolute abundance of each unique TCRbeta CDR3 rearrangement, sequence reads were collapsed and filtered. For each sample, productive Simpson clonality was calculated as the square root of Simpson's diversity index across productive rearrangements. TCRdb retrieved this table from immuneACCESS and kept in-frame rearrangements only. Not all clones are present; in checked studies, unresolved V genes account for under half, and no reason is known for the remainder. The DNA was the basis for D and trimming; V, J and clone size are from that table. The sample table contains just over 50,000 clones; only one count was recorded for more than 70% of them. Jointly, the top ten make up about 4.1% of the sample.

The CDR3, cysteine through phenylalanine, is 14 amino acids long. Only CDR3 DNA is held: 42 bases, read in frame from base 1. CDR1 SNHLY and CDR2 FYNNEI are derived from the germline V gene. For this chain, trimming is 8 bases at the V end and 0 bases at the J end, and the number of junction bases without a gene match is 4. This sample was taken from a study of blood T cell repertoires in COVID-19 (dated by TCRdb to 2019 to 2021). Looking at the study overall: The collaborator samples originated in the United States, Italy and Spain and spanned the acute and convalescent phases of COVID-19. Nearly every sample came with metadata listing a de-identified subject ID, COVID-19 status, age in years and sex. A freely available public database, intended as a resource for researchers studying the immune response to SARS-CoV-2, is where the repertoires were released. Deeply sampled blood TCRbeta repertoires from subjects exposed to, actively infected with, or recovered from COVID-19 were included in the dataset. Where HLA class I and class II types were available, the types were taken from metadata supplied by the sample provider, not from assay-based typing. The prospective study material was composed of cDNA or gDNA derived from T cells, B-cell-depleted T cells, or PBMCs. Samples came from the ongoing ImmuneRACE study (first 160 participants) plus 1,254 subjects from 6 global collaborators. The full study reports these points: The amount of clinical and demographic metadata varied by source and participant and was provided uncurated.

The collaborating institutions used their own protocols to collect whole blood in K2EDTA tubes. For TCRbeta analysis, collaborator samples were shipped as frozen whole blood, as isolated PBMCs, or as DNA extracted from either sample type. The source of this sequence is an elderly man with active COVID-19. Recombination joined TRBV2 with TRBJ2-3; 8 bases in the junction line up with TRBD2. The sample comprised peripheral blood. The base sequence is TGTGCCAGCCGATCTAGCGGGAGCACAGATACGCAGTATTTT. It translates to CASRSSGSTDTQYF.